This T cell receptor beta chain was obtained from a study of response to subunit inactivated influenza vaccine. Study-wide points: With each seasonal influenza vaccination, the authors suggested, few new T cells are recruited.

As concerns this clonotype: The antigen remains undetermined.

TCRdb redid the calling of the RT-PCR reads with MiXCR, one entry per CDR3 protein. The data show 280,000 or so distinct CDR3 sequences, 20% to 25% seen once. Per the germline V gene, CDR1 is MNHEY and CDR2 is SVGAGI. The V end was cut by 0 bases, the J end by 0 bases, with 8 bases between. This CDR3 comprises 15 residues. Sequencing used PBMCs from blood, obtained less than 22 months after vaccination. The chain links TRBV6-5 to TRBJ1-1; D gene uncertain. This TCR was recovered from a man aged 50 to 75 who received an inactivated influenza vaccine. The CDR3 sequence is CASSYSRTMNTEAFF. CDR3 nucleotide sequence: TGTGCCAGCAGTTACTCAAGAACCATGAACACTGAAGCTTTCTTT.